This T cell receptor (beta chain) stems from a study of cytomegalovirus exposure and HLA in healthy donors. Whole-study findings and limits: For cytomegalovirus status, the classifier reportedly gave diagnoses with high specificity and sensitivity. The sole available immune exposure information was CMV serostatus.

The PCR employed 60 Vbeta primers together with 13 Jbeta primers. Some clones are missing from TCRdb's copy, which holds only in-frame ones; the method was immunoSEQ multiplex PCR. The sample totals 45,000 to 60,000 clones; its top ten clones hold less than 20%. This CDR3 spans 13 amino acids. V lost 7 bases and J lost 4, with 16 bases in between. Germline CDR1 SQVTM, CDR2 ANQGSEA. Notes on this clone: Its specificity is not known.

The TCR originated in a male donor in good health and CMV-seronegative. This chain connects TRBV29-1 to TRBJ1-1; the D gene is possibly TRBD1 (6 bases). Sequencing input: PBMCs. The CDR3 DNA is TGCAGCGGCAGGGGATCCCGCGGCACTGAAGCTTTCTTT. It codes for CSGRGSRGTEAFF.